The present T cell receptor (beta chain) was sequenced within a study of OX40 agonist ivuxolimab in advanced cancers. Overall study: While on treatment, patients had intravenous ivuxolimab at 0.01 to 10 mg/kg every 2 weeks.

CDR3 size: 15 residues. The germline gives CDR1 MGHRA, CDR2 YSYEKL. The V and J ends lost 5 bases and 0 bases respectively, with 10 bases between them. The method was immunoSEQ multiplex PCR; TCRdb's version includes in-frame clones alone and lacks a portion of them. This table holds roughly 61,000 clones, around 88% found once. This chain uses TRBV4-1 with TRBJ2-2, with D tentatively TRBD1 (5 bases). The origin of this receptor is an adult with an advanced solid tumor such as melanoma, head and neck, liver or kidney cancer. The starting material was CD4+ or CD8+ T cells sorted from blood, obtained in a trial of the OX40 agonist ivuxolimab. This CDR3 is CASSADSSNTGELFF. The DNA of the CDR3 is TGCGCCAGCAGCGCCGACAGCTCGAACACCGGGGAGCTGTTTTTT.